A single T cell receptor beta chain is shown here with its context. Antigen: not known. The data are from a study of shared clonotypes between healthy human individuals. Only in-frame clones appear in the TCRdb table, and some are missing; sequencing was by immunoSEQ multiplex PCR. The sample lists some 2,000,000 clones, about 95% seen once, with 0.13% in the top ten. Findings and caveats of the study: Since donors were few, the genetic and exposure-history diversity represented was limited.

CDR3 length equals 13 residues. V was trimmed by 0 bases and J by 6 bases, leaving 8 bases between them. Per the germline V gene, CDR1 is SGHTA and CDR2 is FQGNSA. Sequenced: naive CD4+ T cells sorted from blood. The subset is: CD45RA+ positively selected. The origin of this receptor is a young man in good health. The rearrangement joins TRBV7-2 to TRBJ1-2; no definite D call. Written as DNA, the CDR3 is TGTGCCAGCAGCTTAGCAGGGTGGGATGGCTACACCTTC. Protein sequence: CASSLAGWDGYTF.